The next 8 T cell receptor beta chains were all read from a single sample in a study of blood T cells in healthy people across ages. PCR was performed a second time for roughly 6 to 12 cycles using a sample-barcoded 5' primer and a J-beta primer mix. TCRdb passed the 5' RACE reads through MiXCR, listing each CDR3 protein once. Altogether some 1.5 million distinct CDR3 sequences are present, under 55% being singletons, with the ten largest covering approximately 4.1%. Specimen: blood. The receptors here all came from a woman younger than 35 in good health.

This clonotype appeared a single time. The CDR3 protein is CSAGNLRNTEAFF. The CDR3 bases are TGCAGTGCTGGCAACCTGCGGAACACTGAAGCTTTCTTT. The chain combines TRBV20-1 with TRBJ1-1; the D is unclear. The CDR3 consists of 13 residues. Trimming pared 5 bases from V and 1 base from J, leaving 11 bases between. CDR1 is DFQATT, CDR2 SNEGSKA, per germline (reference sequence).

J is TRBJ2-7 and V is TRBV4-3, with D possibly TRBD2 on 6 matching bases. The CDR3 is made up of 16 amino acids. V lost 4 bases to trimming and J lost 1 base, with 17 bases between them. Germline lookup yields CDR1 LGHNA and CDR2 YSLEER. The CDR3 region is CASSPAPSGPSYEQYF. The DNA of the CDR3 is TGCGCCAGCAGCCCTGCCCCCAGCGGGCCATCCTACGAGCAGTACTTC.

This chain's CDR3 is CASSQGVAGATDTQYF. The CDR3 coding sequence is TGCGCCAGCAGCCAAGGGGTAGCGGGAGCCACAGATACGCAGTATTTT. This chain links TRBV4-3 with TRBJ2-3; 9 positions agree with TRBD2. This CDR3 is 16 amino acids long. Unmatched junction bases numbered 4, after V lost 1 base and J lost 2 bases. Germline V lookup: CDR1 LGHNA, CDR2 YSLEER.

The CDR3 nucleotides are TGTGCCAGCAGCCCCGACAGGGGGCGAGATGGCTACACCTTC. Protein sequence: CASSPDRGRDGYTF. This sequence joins TRBV7-2 and TRBJ1-2; TRBD1 matches 10 bases. The CDR3 length is 14 residues. Germline CDR1 SGHTA, CDR2 FQGNSA. With 5 bases clipped from V and 6 bases from J, the junction kept 6 bases outside the gene matches.

There are a few counts of this clonotype. The chain has TRBV4-3 and TRBJ2-1; D gene unclear. Germline CDR1 LGHNA, CDR2 YSLEER. With 0 bases removed from V and 7 bases from J, the gap between germline ends came to 16 bases. The CDR3 contains 16 residues. CDR3: CASSQEGVLHWNEQFF. The CDR3 DNA follows: TGCGCCAGCAGCCAAGAAGGAGTTCTTCATTGGAATGAGCAGTTCTTC.

The genes are TRBV12-3 or TRBV12-4 and TRBJ2-1; possibly TRBD2 for D (6 bases). This CDR3 spans 13 amino acids. The V and J ends lost 6 bases and 15 bases respectively, with 21 bases between them. Here the CDR3 reads CASSAFTGTAAFF. The CDR3 coding sequence is TGTGCCAGCAGCGCATTCACCGGGACTGCAGCGTTCTTC.

This clonotype has just a few counts. The chain has TRBV21-1 and TRBJ2-3; TRBD1 is the table's D call and was not checked against the DNA. TRBV21-1 is shown as a pseudogene. The CDR3 is 16 residues long. For the CDR3, the DNA is TGTGCCAGCAGCAAAGAGGTGGACAGGGCTAAGGATACGCAGTATTTT. Translating gives CASSKEVDRAKDTQYF.

J is TRBJ1-3 and V is TRBV13; TRBD1 aligns across 7 bases. Trimming took 5 bases from V and 3 from J; bases not matched to a gene: 13. The CDR3 runs 17 residues. The germline V gene has CDR1 PRHDT and CDR2 FYEKMQ (reference sequence). CDR3 DNA: TGTGCCAGCAGCCCCAAGGGGGAGGGGGCGCATGGAAACACCATATATTTT. Translation: CASSPKGEGAHGNTIYF.